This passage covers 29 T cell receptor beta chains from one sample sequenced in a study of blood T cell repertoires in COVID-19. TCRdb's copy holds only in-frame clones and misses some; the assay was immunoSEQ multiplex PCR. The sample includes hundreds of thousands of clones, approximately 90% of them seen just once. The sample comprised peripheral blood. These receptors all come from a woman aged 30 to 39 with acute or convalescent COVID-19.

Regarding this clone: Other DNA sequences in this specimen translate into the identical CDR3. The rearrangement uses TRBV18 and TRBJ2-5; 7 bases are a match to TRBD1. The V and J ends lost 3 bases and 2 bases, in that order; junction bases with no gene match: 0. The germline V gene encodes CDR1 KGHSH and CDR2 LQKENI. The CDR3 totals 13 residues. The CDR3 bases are TGTGCCAGCTCACCGGGACAGCAAGAGACCCAGTACTTC. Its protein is CASSPGQQETQYF.

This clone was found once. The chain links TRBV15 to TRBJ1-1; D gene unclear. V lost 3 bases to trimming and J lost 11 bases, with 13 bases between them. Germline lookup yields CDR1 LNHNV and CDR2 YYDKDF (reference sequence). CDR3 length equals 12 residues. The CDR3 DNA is TGTGCCACCAGCAGCTTCGCGGGGTACGCTTTCTTT. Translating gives CATSSFAGYAFF.

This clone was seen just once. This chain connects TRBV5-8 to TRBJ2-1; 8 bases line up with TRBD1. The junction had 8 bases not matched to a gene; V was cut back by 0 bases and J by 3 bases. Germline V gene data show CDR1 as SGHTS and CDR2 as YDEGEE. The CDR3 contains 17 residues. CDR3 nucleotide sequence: TGTGCCAGCAGCTTGGCGGTGTTGACAGGGGTCTACAATGAGCAGTTCTTC. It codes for CASSLAVLTGVYNEQFF.

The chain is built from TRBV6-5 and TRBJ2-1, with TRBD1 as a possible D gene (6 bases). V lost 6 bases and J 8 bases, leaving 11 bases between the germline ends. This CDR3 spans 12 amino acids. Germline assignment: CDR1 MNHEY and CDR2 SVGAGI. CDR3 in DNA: TGTGCCAGCAGCACAGGGTACGATGAGCAGTTCTTC. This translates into CASSTGYDEQFF.

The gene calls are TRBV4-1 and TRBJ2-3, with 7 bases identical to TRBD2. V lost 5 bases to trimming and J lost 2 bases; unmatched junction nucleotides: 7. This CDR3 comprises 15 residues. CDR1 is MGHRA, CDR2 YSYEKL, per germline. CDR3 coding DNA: TGCGCCAGCAGCTCCACGACTAGCTCCACAGATACGCAGTATTTT. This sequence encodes CASSSTTSSTDTQYF.

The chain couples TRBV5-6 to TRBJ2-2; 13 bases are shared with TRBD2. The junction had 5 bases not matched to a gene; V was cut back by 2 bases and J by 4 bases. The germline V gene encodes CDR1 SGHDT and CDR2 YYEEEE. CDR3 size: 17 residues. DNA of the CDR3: TGTGCCAGCAGCTTTAGACTAGCGGGGGGAACCACCGGGGAGCTGTTTTTT. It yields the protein CASSFRLAGGTTGELFF.

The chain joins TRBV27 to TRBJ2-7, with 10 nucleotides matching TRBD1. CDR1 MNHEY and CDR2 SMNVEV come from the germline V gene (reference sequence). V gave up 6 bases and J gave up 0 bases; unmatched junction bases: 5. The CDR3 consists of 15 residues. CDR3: CASSKTGGLSYEQYF. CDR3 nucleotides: TGTGCCAGCAGCAAGACAGGGGGCCTCTCCTACGAGCAGTACTTC.

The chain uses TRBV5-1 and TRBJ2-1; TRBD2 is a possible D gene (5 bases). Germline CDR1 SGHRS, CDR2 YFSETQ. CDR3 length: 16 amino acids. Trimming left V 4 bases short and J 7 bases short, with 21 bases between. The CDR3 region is CASSQLAGGGWNEQFF. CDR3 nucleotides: TGCGCCAGCAGCCAATTAGCAGGAGGTGGTTGGAATGAGCAGTTCTTC.

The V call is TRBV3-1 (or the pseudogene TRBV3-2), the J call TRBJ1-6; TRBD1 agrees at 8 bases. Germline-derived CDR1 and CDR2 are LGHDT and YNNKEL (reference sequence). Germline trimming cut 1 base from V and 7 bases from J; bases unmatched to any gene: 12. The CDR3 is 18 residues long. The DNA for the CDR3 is TGTGCCAGCAGCCAAGTTTTCTTCCGGGACAGGAAGAATTCACCCCTCCACTTT. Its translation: CASSQVFFRDRKNSPLHF.

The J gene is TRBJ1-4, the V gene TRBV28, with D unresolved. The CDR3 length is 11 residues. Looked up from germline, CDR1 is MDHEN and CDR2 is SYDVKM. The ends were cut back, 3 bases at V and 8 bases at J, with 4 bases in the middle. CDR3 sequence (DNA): TGTGCCAGCAGTTTTCAAGAAAAACTGTTTTTT. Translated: CASSFQEKLFF.

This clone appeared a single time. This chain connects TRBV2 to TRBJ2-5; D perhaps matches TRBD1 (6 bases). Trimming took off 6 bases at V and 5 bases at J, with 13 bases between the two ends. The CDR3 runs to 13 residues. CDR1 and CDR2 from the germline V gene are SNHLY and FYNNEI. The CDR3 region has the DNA TGTGCCAGCAGCTTACAGGGTTCCGAGACCCAGTACTTC. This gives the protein CASSLQGSETQYF.

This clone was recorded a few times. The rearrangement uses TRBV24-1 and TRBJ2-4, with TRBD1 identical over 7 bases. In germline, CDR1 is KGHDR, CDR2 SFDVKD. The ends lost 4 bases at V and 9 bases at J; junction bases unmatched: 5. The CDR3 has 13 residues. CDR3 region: CATSERGHGIQYF. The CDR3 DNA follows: TGTGCCACCAGTGAAAGGGGGCATGGCATTCAGTACTTC.

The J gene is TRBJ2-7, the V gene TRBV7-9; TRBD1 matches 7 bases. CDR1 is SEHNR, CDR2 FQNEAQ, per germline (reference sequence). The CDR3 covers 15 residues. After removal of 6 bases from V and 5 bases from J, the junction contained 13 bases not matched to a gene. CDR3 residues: CASSSHWDSHNEQYF. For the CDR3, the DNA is TGTGCCAGCAGTTCGCATTGGGACAGTCACAACGAGCAGTACTTC.

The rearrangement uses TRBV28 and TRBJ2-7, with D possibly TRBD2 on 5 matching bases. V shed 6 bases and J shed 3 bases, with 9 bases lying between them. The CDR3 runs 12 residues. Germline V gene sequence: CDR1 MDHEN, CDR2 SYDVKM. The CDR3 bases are TGTGCCAGCAGAGGTGGGAGCTACGAGCAGTACTTC. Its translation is CASRGGSYEQYF.

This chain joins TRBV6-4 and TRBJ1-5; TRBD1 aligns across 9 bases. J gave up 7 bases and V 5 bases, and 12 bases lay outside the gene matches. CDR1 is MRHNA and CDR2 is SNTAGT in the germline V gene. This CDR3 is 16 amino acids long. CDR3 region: CASSPNPGTGNQPQHF. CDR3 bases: TGTGCCAGCAGTCCGAATCCCGGGACAGGGAACCAGCCCCAGCATTTT.

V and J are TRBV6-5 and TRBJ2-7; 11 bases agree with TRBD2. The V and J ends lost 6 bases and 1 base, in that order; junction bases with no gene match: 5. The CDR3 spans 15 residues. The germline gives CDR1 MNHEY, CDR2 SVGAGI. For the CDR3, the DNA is TGTGCCAGCAGAATTAGCGGGGGGGCATCCTACGAGCAGTACTTC. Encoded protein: CASRISGGASYEQYF.

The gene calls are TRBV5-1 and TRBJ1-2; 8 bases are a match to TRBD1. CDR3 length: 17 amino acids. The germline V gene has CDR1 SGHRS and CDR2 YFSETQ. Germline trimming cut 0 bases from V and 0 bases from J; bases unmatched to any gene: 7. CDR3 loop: CASSLAGGTGPNYGYTF. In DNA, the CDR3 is TGCGCCAGCAGCTTGGCCGGGGGGACAGGTCCTAACTATGGCTACACCTTC.

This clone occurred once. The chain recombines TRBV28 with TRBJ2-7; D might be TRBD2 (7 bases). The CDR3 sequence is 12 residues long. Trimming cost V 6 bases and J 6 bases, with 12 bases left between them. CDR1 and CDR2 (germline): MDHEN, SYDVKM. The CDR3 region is CASSRGALEQYF. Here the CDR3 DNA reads TGTGCCAGCAGCCGGGGGGCACTCGAGCAGTACTTC.

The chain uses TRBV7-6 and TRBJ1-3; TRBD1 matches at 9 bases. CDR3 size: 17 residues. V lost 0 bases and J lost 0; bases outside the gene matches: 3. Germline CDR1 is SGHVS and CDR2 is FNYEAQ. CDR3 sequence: CASSLAGTGYSGNTIYF. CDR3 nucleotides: TGTGCCAGCAGCTTAGCCGGGACAGGGTACTCTGGAAACACCATATATTTT.

CDR3 amino acids: CAWSRLAGGQFGNEQFF. CDR3 in DNA: TGTGCCTGGAGTCGCCTAGCGGGGGGGCAATTCGGCAATGAGCAGTTCTTC. The chain employs TRBV30 and TRBJ2-1; TRBD2 matches at 12 bases. This CDR3 is 17 amino acids long. Germline loops: CDR1 GTSNPN, CDR2 SVGIG (reference sequence). The junction had 11 bases not matched to a gene; V was cut back by 2 bases and J by 6 bases.

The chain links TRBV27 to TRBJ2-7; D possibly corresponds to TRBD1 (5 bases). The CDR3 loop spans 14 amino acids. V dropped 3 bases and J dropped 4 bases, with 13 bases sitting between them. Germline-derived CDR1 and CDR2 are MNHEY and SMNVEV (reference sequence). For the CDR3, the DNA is TGTGCCAGCAGTTTGAATCCCCAGGGATACGAGCAGTACTTC. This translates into CASSLNPQGYEQYF.

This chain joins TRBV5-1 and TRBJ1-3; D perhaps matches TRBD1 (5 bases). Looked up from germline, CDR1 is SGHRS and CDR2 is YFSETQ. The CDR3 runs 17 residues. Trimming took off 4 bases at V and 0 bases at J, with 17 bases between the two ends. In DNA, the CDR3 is TGCGCCAGCAGCCGGTTAAGTGCTGACAGCTCTGGAAACACCATATATTTT. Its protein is CASSRLSADSSGNTIYF.

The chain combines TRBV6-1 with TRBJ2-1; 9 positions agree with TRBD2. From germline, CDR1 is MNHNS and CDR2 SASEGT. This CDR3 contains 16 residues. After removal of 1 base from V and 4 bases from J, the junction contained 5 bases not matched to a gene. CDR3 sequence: CASSEVGLAGYNEQFF. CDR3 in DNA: TGTGCCAGCAGTGAAGTAGGGCTAGCGGGATACAATGAGCAGTTCTTC.

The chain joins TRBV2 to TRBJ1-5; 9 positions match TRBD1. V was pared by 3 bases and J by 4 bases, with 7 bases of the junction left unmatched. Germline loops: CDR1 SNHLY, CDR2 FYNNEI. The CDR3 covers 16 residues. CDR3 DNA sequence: TGTGCCAGCAGTGACCTGGACAGGGGATCTAATCAGCCCCAGCATTTT. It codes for CASSDLDRGSNQPQHF. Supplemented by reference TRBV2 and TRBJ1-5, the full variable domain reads EPEVTQTPSHQVTQMGQEVILRCVPISNHLYFYWYRQILGQKVEFLVSFYNNEISEKSEIFDDQFSVERPDGSNFTLKIRSTKLEDSAMYFCASSDLDRGSNQPQHFGDGTRLSIL.

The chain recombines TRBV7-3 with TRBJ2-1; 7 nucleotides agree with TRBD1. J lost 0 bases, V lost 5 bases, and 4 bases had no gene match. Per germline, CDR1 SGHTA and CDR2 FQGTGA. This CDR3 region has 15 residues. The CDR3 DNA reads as TGTGCCAGCAGCGCCGGGACAGCCTCCTACAATGAGCAGTTCTTC. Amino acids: CASSAGTASYNEQFF. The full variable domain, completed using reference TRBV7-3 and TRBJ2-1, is GAGVSQTPSNKVTEKGKYVELRCDPISGHTALYWYRQSLGQGPEFLIYFQGTGAADDSGLPNDRFFAVRPEGSVSTLKIQRTERGDSAVYLCASSAGTASYNEQFFGPGTRLTVL.

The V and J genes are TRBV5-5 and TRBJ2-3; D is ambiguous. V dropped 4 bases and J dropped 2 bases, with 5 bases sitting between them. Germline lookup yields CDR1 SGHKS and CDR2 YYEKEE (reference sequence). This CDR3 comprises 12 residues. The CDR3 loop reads CASSQITDTQYF. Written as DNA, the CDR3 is TGTGCCAGCAGCCAGATCACAGATACGCAGTATTTT. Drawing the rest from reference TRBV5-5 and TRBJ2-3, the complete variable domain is DAGVTQSPTHLIKTRGQQVTLRCSPISGHKSVSWYQQVLGQGPQFIFQYYEKEERGRGNFPDRFSARQFPNYSSELNVNALLLGDSALYLCASSQITDTQYFGPGTRLTVL.

The CDR3 DNA sequence: TGTGCCAGCAGCTTAGACACAGGCGCCTACAATGAGCAGTTCTTC. Translation gives CASSLDTGAYNEQFF. The rearrangement links TRBV7-6 to TRBJ2-1; D is perhaps TRBD1 (5 bases). Germline-derived CDR1 and CDR2 are SGHVS and FNYEAQ. This CDR3 region has 15 residues. V was pared by 1 base and J by 2 bases, with 9 bases between.

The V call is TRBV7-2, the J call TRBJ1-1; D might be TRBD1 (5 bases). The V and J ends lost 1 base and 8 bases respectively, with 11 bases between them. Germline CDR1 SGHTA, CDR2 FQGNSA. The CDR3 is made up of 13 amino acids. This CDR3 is CASSLGIGEEAFF. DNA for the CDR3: TGTGCCAGCAGCTTAGGGATAGGGGAAGAAGCTTTCTTT.

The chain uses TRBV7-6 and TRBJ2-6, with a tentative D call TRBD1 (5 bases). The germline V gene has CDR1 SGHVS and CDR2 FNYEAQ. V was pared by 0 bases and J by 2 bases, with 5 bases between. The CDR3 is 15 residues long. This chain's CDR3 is CASSLARAGANVLTF. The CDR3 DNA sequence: TGTGCCAGCAGCTTAGCCAGGGCTGGGGCCAACGTCCTGACTTTC.